This T cell receptor (beta chain) was captured by sequencing in a study of shared clonotypes between healthy human individuals. The germline V gene has CDR1 LGHNA and CDR2 YSLEER. This CDR3 is built from 13 residues. As to this clone: The target antigen is unknown. The junction departs from the called germline gene at one end, perhaps through a read error.

This table comes from immunoSEQ multiplex PCR, and its TCRdb copy is limited to in-frame clones, with some not included. The repertoire holds around 2.1 million clones, with under 97% as singletons. Study-wide results and limits: Naive subsets generally had larger estimated richness than memory subsets. Clonotypes which were not shared had lower generation probabilities than clonotypes that all four donors shared.

The sample was naive CD4+ T cells sorted from blood. Subset described: CD45RA+ positively selected. The J gene is TRBJ2-7, the V gene TRBV4-3; 8 bases map to TRBD1. The sequence was obtained from a young man in good health. This chain's CDR3 is CASSQDLDRGRDF. CDR3 bases: TGCGCCAGCAGCCAAGATCTAGACAGGGGAAGGGACTTC.